This T cell receptor (beta chain) is drawn from a study of T cells in localized non-small cell lung cancer. General observations from the study: Heterogeneity within the tumor remains possible, as just one region underwent sequencing. Higher blood T cell density tracked longer overall survival. Compared with tumor, uninvolved adjacent lung displayed greater T cell clonality, ranking highest overall.

Clones were read by immunoSEQ multiplex PCR, and TCRdb kept only the in-frame ones, dropping some. The sample has 2,000 to 3,000 clones; 25% to 30% are singletons. Relative to its sample, this clone is medium-sized. The antigen remains unidentified. The germline V gene has CDR1 MNHGY and CDR2 SAAAGT. The CDR3 is made up of 13 amino acids. The germline V and J ends were trimmed by 0 bases and 2 bases, with 4 bases remaining between them. The sequence was obtained from a man aged 18 to 49 with stage I lung adenocarcinoma. Sequences were derived from lung tumor tissue, sampled before any cancer treatment. This chain links TRBV6-8 with TRBJ1-1; D gene ambiguous. CDR3 protein: CASSYSTNTEAFF. DNA of the CDR3: TGTGCCAGCAGTTACTCGACCAACACTGAAGCTTTCTTT.